The 23 T cell receptor beta chains below were found in one sample sequenced in a study of blood T cell repertoires in COVID-19. Sequencing used immunoSEQ multiplex PCR; TCRdb keeps in-frame clones, though not all of them. The sample gives approximately 120,000 clones, around 81% of which show up once; about 11% is in the top ten. Material: peripheral blood. The origin of the receptors is a man between 60 and 75 years old with acute or convalescent COVID-19.

This clone has more than one count but fewer than ten. The rearrangement joins TRBV5-1 to TRBJ2-7, with TRBD2 matching over 8 bases. Germline-derived CDR1 and CDR2 are SGHRS and YFSETQ. The junction had 8 bases not matched to a gene; V was cut back by 0 bases and J by 3 bases. The CDR3 extends over 16 amino acids. This CDR3 is CASSLAGSGGLYEQYF. The DNA of the CDR3 is TGCGCCAGCAGCTTGGCCGGGTCGGGAGGGCTCTACGAGCAGTACTTC.

The chain uses TRBV28 and TRBJ1-2; tentative D call: TRBD1 (6 bases). There are 15 residues in the CDR3. Germline CDR1 and CDR2: MDHEN and SYDVKM. V gave up 6 bases and J gave up 5 bases, with 19 bases separating them. The DNA for the CDR3 is TGTGCCAGCAGCTTTGTCGGGGGGCTACTTTATGGCTACACCTTC. Protein: CASSFVGGLLYGYTF.

The rearrangement joins TRBV7-9 to TRBJ1-1; D is unclear. The germline V and J ends were trimmed by 4 bases and 2 bases, with 17 bases remaining between them. CDR3 length: 16 amino acids. Per the germline V gene, CDR1 is SEHNR and CDR2 is FQNEAQ (reference sequence). The CDR3 sequence is CASSSGLLPFNTEAFF. In nucleotides, the CDR3 is TGTGCCAGCAGCTCCGGACTCCTACCGTTCAACACTGAAGCTTTCTTT.

This clone was counted between two and nine times. The V call is TRBV5-1, the J call TRBJ1-2, with a tentative D call TRBD1 (6 bases). V was shortened by 4 bases and J by 4 bases, with 11 bases between the two germline ends. This CDR3 spans 13 amino acids. The germline gives CDR1 SGHRS, CDR2 YFSETQ. CDR3 in amino acids: CASSQGQAYGYTF. As DNA, the CDR3 is TGCGCCAGCAGCCAGGGACAAGCCTATGGCTACACCTTC. The whole variable domain, remainder taken from reference TRBV5-1 and TRBJ1-2, is KAGVTQTPRYLIKTRGQQVTLSCSPISGHRSVSWYQQTPGQGLQFLFEYFSETQRNKGNFPGRFSGRQFSNSRSEMNVSTLELGDSALYLCASSQGQAYGYTFGSGTRLTVV.

This clone has a handful of counts. V gene TRBV30 combines with J gene TRBJ1-5; D may be TRBD1 (5 bases). This CDR3 region has 12 residues. In germline, CDR1 is GTSNPN, CDR2 SVGIG (reference sequence). V shed 5 bases and J shed 6 bases, with 11 bases lying between them. The CDR3 is CAWGERGQPQHF. For the CDR3, the DNA is TGTGCCTGGGGCGAAAGGGGTCAGCCCCAGCATTTT.

There are a few counts of this clone. This chain joins TRBV5-1 and TRBJ2-3, with D possibly matching TRBD2 (6 bases). Trimming pared 4 bases from V and 0 bases from J, leaving 18 bases between. Germline V gives CDR1 SGHRS, CDR2 YFSETQ. The CDR3 length is 17 residues. The CDR3 DNA reads TGCGCCAGCAGCCCTTCGAGGGATAGCGGCAGCACAGATACGCAGTATTTT. It translates to CASSPSRDSGSTDTQYF.

The chain links TRBV27 to TRBJ1-1; D is unresolved. V was clipped by 5 bases and J by 4 bases, with 20 bases between them. Germline CDR1 reads MNHEY; CDR2 reads SMNVEV (reference sequence). This CDR3 is built from 16 residues. In DNA form, the CDR3 reads TGTGCCAGCAGTCCGGCCTACATCCGAGGTCCCACTGAAGCTTTCTTT. This codes for CASSPAYIRGPTEAFF.

For this clone: The same CDR3 arises from other DNA sequences in this sample as well. The chain links TRBV28 to TRBJ2-7; 7 bases align to TRBD1. J gave up 2 bases and V 6 bases, and 1 base lay outside the gene matches. The CDR3 is 12 residues long. Germline CDR1 is MDHEN and CDR2 is SYDVKM. The CDR3 coding sequence is TGTGCCAGCAGGGACAGGACCTACGAGCAGTACTTC. Its translation: CASRDRTYEQYF.

The chain couples TRBV28 to TRBJ1-2, with D possibly matching TRBD1 (5 bases). CDR1 is MDHEN, CDR2 SYDVKM, per germline. V was cut by 2 bases and J by 7 bases, with 8 bases left in between. There are 12 residues in the CDR3. Here the CDR3 reads CASSLRGSGYTF. The CDR3 DNA follows: TGTGCCAGCAGTTTAAGGGGATCTGGCTACACCTTC.

The V gene is TRBV7-9, the J gene TRBJ1-6, with 7 positions matching TRBD1. Germline-derived CDR1 and CDR2 are SEHNR and FQNEAQ (reference sequence). CDR3 length: 17 residues. J gave up 0 bases and V 5 bases, and 7 bases lay outside the gene matches. The CDR3 region is CASSTSTGSSYNSPLHF. DNA for the CDR3: TGTGCCAGCAGCACTTCGACAGGGAGCTCCTATAATTCACCCCTCCACTTT.

The CDR3 protein is CASSPWGGDYGYTF. The CDR3 DNA reads as TGCGCCAGCAGCCCCTGGGGAGGGGACTATGGCTACACCTTC. The gene calls are TRBV5-1 and TRBJ1-2, with D possibly TRBD1 on 5 matching bases. With 4 bases removed from V and 3 bases from J, the gap between germline ends came to 13 bases. The CDR3 has 14 residues. CDR1 SGHRS and CDR2 YFSETQ come from the germline V gene.

The chain couples TRBV27 to TRBJ1-6, with TRBD1 matching 7 bases. Trimming cost V 8 bases and J 4 bases; bases outside gene matches: 11. Germline V lookup: CDR1 MNHEY, CDR2 SMNVEV (reference sequence). The CDR3 has 16 residues. The CDR3 protein is CASRRQGAEYNSPLHF. Written as DNA, the CDR3 is TGTGCCAGCCGTAGACAGGGCGCAGAATATAATTCACCCCTCCACTTT.

The chain joins TRBV5-4 to TRBJ2-4, with D possibly matching TRBD2 (5 bases). This CDR3 is built from 15 residues. V shed 0 bases and J shed 6 bases, with 13 bases lying between them. Germline V gene lookup returns CDR1 SGHNT and CDR2 YYREEE (reference sequence). The CDR3 DNA reads as TGTGCCAGCAGCTTGGCCGGTGGAGGTGGAAACATTCAGTACTTC. It yields the protein CASSLAGGGGNIQYF. Using reference TRBV5-4 and TRBJ2-4 for the parts outside the CDR3, the full variable domain is ETGVTQSPTHLIKTRGQQVTLRCSSQSGHNTVSWYQQALGQGPQFIFQYYREEENGRGNFPPRFSGLQFPNYSSELNVNALELDDSALYLCASSLAGGGGNIQYFGAGTRLSVL.

The chain links TRBV25-1 to TRBJ2-2; no reliable D call. From germline, CDR1 is MGHDK and CDR2 SYGVNS. The CDR3 totals 13 residues. With 4 bases removed from V and 5 bases from J, the gap between germline ends came to 8 bases. The DNA of the CDR3 is TGTGCCAGCAGTGCCCGTTTAACCGGGGAGCTGTTTTTT. It translates to CASSARLTGELFF.

This chain connects TRBV6-4 to TRBJ2-1; 9 nucleotides line up with TRBD2. This CDR3 has 15 amino acids. Germline V CDR1 and CDR2: MRHNA, SNTAGT. V trimming: 3 bases; J trimming: 0 bases; junction bases outside the gene matches: 0. CDR3 in amino acids: CASSEREGSYNEQFF. The CDR3 DNA reads as TGTGCCAGCAGTGAGCGGGAGGGCTCCTACAATGAGCAGTTCTTC.

The chain joins TRBV30 to TRBJ1-1; 7 positions agree with TRBD1. The V gene's germline CDR1 is GTSNPN and CDR2 SVGIG (reference sequence). The CDR3 consists of 13 residues. The V segment lost 2 bases and the J segment 0 bases; nucleotides outside the gene matches: 0. CDR3 in DNA: TGTGCCTGGAGTACAGGGGTGAACACTGAAGCTTTCTTT. Translating gives CAWSTGVNTEAFF.

The rearrangement links TRBV23-1 to TRBJ2-7; 8 bases align to TRBD2. TRBV23-1 is an ORF for which the function is uncertain. The CDR3 loop spans 13 amino acids. The V and J ends lost 7 bases and 2 bases, in that order; junction bases with no gene match: 4. The CDR3 reads CASTRTSPYEQYF. In nucleotides, the CDR3 is TGCGCCAGCACCCGGACTAGCCCCTACGAGCAGTACTTC.

V and J are TRBV12-3 or TRBV12-4 and TRBJ1-3; D is unresolved. V lost 3 bases to trimming and J lost 3 bases, with 6 bases between them. CDR3 length: 13 residues. CDR3 sequence reads: CASSFGVGNTIYF. CDR3 DNA sequence: TGTGCCAGCAGTTTCGGGGTTGGAAACACCATATATTTT.

The V gene is TRBV11-3, the J gene TRBJ2-1, with 7 nucleotides matching TRBD2. The length of the CDR3 is 16 residues. Trimming removed 5 bases from V and 0 bases from J; junction bases left unmatched: 7. CDR1 and CDR2 from the germline V gene are SGHNT and YENEEA. CDR3 in amino acids: CASSPGLGSSYNEQFF. The CDR3 DNA sequence: TGTGCCAGCAGCCCCGGACTAGGTAGCTCCTACAATGAGCAGTTCTTC.

V gene TRBV21-1 combines with J gene TRBJ2-3; the table's D call, TRBD2, was not checked against the DNA. TRBV21-1 is labeled a pseudogene. This CDR3 has 20 residues. The CDR3 coding sequence is TGTGCCAGCAGCAAGCCAAGGCCTAGCGGAATTAGGGGGAACACAGATACGCAGTATTTT. Its protein is CASSKPRPSGIRGNTDTQYF.

V is TRBV5-1 and J is TRBJ2-5, with D maybe TRBD2 (6 bases). The germline V gene encodes CDR1 SGHRS and CDR2 YFSETQ. Between the trimmed V and J ends, which lost 4 bases and 5 bases, there was a span of 21 bases. The CDR3 contains 16 residues. The CDR3 bases are TGCGCCAGCAGCCCTCTCCTTGGACGGGGAGGCGAGACCCAGTACTTC. Its translation: CASSPLLGRGGETQYF.

This clone was counted only a few times. The gene calls are TRBV30 and TRBJ2-1; possible D gene TRBD2, 6 bases. The CDR3 is 17 amino acids. V lost 2 bases and J 5 bases, leaving 22 bases between the germline ends. The germline V gene encodes CDR1 GTSNPN and CDR2 SVGIG (reference sequence). The CDR3 spells CAWSTPRVASEDNEQFF. The CDR3 DNA reads as TGTGCCTGGAGTACCCCGCGCGTGGCTAGCGAAGACAATGAGCAGTTCTTC. Drawing the rest from reference TRBV30 and TRBJ2-1, the complete variable domain is SQTIHQWPATLVQPVGSPLSLECTVEGTSNPNLYWYRQAAGRGLQLLFYSVGIGQISSEVPQNLSASRPQDRQFILSSKKLLLSDSGFYLCAWSTPRVASEDNEQFFGPGTRLTVL.

J is TRBJ2-2 and V is TRBV11-3; the D gene is possibly TRBD2 (6 bases). CDR3 length: 15 amino acids. V lost 3 bases and J lost 6, with 14 bases in between. Germline values: CDR1 SGHNT, CDR2 YENEEA. This chain's CDR3 is CASSLRLGFSGELFF. The CDR3 coding sequence is TGTGCCAGCAGCTTGAGACTAGGTTTTTCCGGGGAGCTGTTTTTT.